The 7 T cell receptor beta chains given below trace back to one sample, sequenced in a study of cytomegalovirus exposure and HLA in healthy donors (dated by TCRdb to between 2016 and 2019). Receptor libraries were prepared by the immunoSEQ multiplex PCR assay. A mixture of 60 forward primers for TCR Vbeta segments and 13 reverse primers for TCR Jbeta segments was used in the multiplex PCR. In TCRdb, the immuneACCESS table is reduced to in-frame sequences with V and J assigned. These tables do not hold every clone; where another copy was compared, an unresolved V gene accounts for under half, and the others remain unexplained. Recorded for this sample are under 200,000 clones; over 70% of them occurred a single time. The ten largest account for approximately 3.8% of the sample. The specimen was PBMCs. The receptors shown here come from a man aged 50-60 years in good health and CMV-seronegative.

This clone was seen only once. The chain joins TRBV27 to TRBJ2-2; 10 bases align to TRBD2. V was pared by 4 bases and J by 5 bases, with 10 bases of the junction left unmatched. From germline, CDR1 is MNHEY and CDR2 SMNVEV (reference sequence). The CDR3 has 17 residues. CDR3 DNA sequence: TGTGCCAGCAGTTATAGCGGGGGGCCTCTATCTACCGGGGAGCTGTTTTTT. Translated, it gives CASSYSGGPLSTGELFF.

The V and J genes are TRBV5-6 and TRBJ2-3, with D possibly matching TRBD1 (6 bases). Germline-derived CDR1 and CDR2 are SGHDT and YYEEEE. V was clipped by 2 bases and J by 9 bases, with 22 bases between them. This CDR3 is 16 amino acids long. The CDR3 region has the DNA TGTGCCAGCAGCTTAGGGGCAGGGGCGTGGGGAGACACGCAGTATTTT. Encoded protein: CASSLGAGAWGDTQYF.

In its sample, this clone was seen once. This chain uses TRBV5-1 with TRBJ2-1, with TRBD1 matching over 10 bases. CDR3 length: 16 residues. CDR1 and CDR2 from the germline V gene are SGHRS and YFSETQ. The trim removed 1 base at V and 5 bases at J, leaving 6 bases unmatched. CDR3 nucleotides: TGCGCCAGCAGCTTGCCTGGGACAGGGGTTAACAATGAGCAGTTCTTC. Encoded protein: CASSLPGTGVNNEQFF.

This clone has a handful of counts. This chain links TRBV27 with TRBJ1-1, with 9 positions matching TRBD1. Germline V gene data show CDR1 as MNHEY and CDR2 as SMNVEV (reference sequence). Trimming took 0 bases from V and 3 from J; bases not matched to a gene: 2. The CDR3 is 15 amino acids. The DNA for the CDR3 is TGTGCCAGCAGTTTATCGGGGACAGGGCACACTGAAGCTTTCTTT. Its translation: CASSLSGTGHTEAFF.

V gene TRBV7-6 combines with J gene TRBJ1-3, with 9 bases identical to TRBD1. J gave up 2 bases and V 4 bases, and 3 bases lay outside the gene matches. Looked up from germline, CDR1 is SGHVS and CDR2 is FNYEAQ. The CDR3 is made up of 15 amino acids. For the CDR3, the DNA is TGTGCCAGCAGCTCCTGGACAGGGGCTGGAAACACCATATATTTT. Residues: CASSSWTGAGNTIYF. Drawing the rest from reference TRBV7-6 and TRBJ1-3, the complete variable domain is GAGVSQSPRYKVTKRGQDVALRCDPISGHVSLYWYRQALGQGPEFLTYFNYEAQQDKSGLPNDRFSAERPEGSISTLTIQRTEQRDSAMYRCASSSWTGAGNTIYFGEGSWLTVV.

V usage is TRBV7-2 and J usage is TRBJ1-5, with D unresolved. CDR1 SGHTA and CDR2 FQGNSA come from the germline V gene. Trimming cost V 4 bases and J 7 bases, with 17 bases left between them. CDR3 length: 15 amino acids. CDR3 sequence: CASSYGGPVGQPQHF. The DNA of the CDR3 is TGTGCCAGCAGCTATGGCGGGCCCGTCGGACAGCCCCAGCATTTT. Complete variable domain (other parts from reference TRBV7-2 and TRBJ1-5): GAGVSQSPSNKVTEKGKDVELRCDPISGHTALYWYRQSLGQGLEFLIYFQGNSAPDKSGLPSDRFSAERTGGSVSTLTIQRTQQEDSAVYLCASSYGGPVGQPQHFGDGTRLSIL.

V gene TRBV7-2 combines with J gene TRBJ2-1, with 13 positions matching TRBD2. The CDR3 runs to 15 residues. Trimming at V came to 6 bases and at J to 5 bases, leaving 4 bases not matched to a gene. Germline V lookup: CDR1 SGHTA, CDR2 FQGNSA. The CDR3 reads CASRRLAGGHNEQFF. In DNA form, the CDR3 reads TGTGCCAGCAGACGACTAGCGGGGGGACACAATGAGCAGTTCTTC.